Detailed here is one TCR beta chain. The sample comes from a study of shared clonotypes between healthy human individuals. Study overall: The study used three CD4 naive, three CD4 memory, two CD8 naive and one CD8 memory plate per donor.

Only in-frame clones appear in the TCRdb table, and some are missing; sequencing was by immunoSEQ multiplex PCR. Here the sample spans about 1 million clones, roughly 80% being singletons. The CDR3 has 13 residues. CDR1 and CDR2 from the germline V gene are MNHNY and SVGAGI (reference sequence). Trimming cost V 7 bases and J 0 bases, with 7 bases left between them. Sequenced sample: memory CD4+ T cells sorted from blood. The sample's subset: CD45RA-negative fraction. The gene calls are TRBV6-6 and TRBJ1-3; D is uncertain. This TCR came from a man between 18 and 35 years old in good health. DNA of the CDR3: TGTGCCAGCATCTCGGGCTCTGGAAACACCATATATTTT. Amino acids: CASISGSGNTIYF.